This T cell receptor (beta chain) emerged from a study of cytomegalovirus exposure and HLA in healthy donors. The PCR had 60 Vbeta and 13 Jbeta primers. The table came from immunoSEQ multiplex PCR; TCRdb's copy has only in-frame clones and leaves some out. The sample has 65,000 to 90,000 clones. Between the trimmed V and J ends, which lost 1 base and 4 bases, there was a span of 8 bases. Germline loops: CDR1 SEHNR, CDR2 FQNEAQ (reference sequence). This CDR3 has 14 residues. Sample: PBMCs. The chain links TRBV7-9 to TRBJ2-1; the D is unclear. The receptor's source is a female donor in good health and CMV-seropositive. The CDR3 region is CASSLDFTYNEQFF. The CDR3 coding sequence is TGTGCCAGCAGCTTAGACTTCACTTACAATGAGCAGTTCTTC.